This T cell receptor beta chain was retrieved from a study of blood T cell repertoires in COVID-19. In the source study's methods: Estimation of nucleated cell counts was performed using reference gene primer amplification. Measured with immunoSEQ multiplex PCR; TCRdb has only the in-frame clones, and not every one. Clone size and V and J calls were adopted from that table, with D and trimming inferred from the DNA. The sample includes hundreds of thousands of clones, roughly 90% of them seen just once. Trimming cost V 4 bases and J 4 bases; bases outside gene matches: 10. Germline V gene lookup returns CDR1 SNHLY and CDR2 FYNNEI. The CDR3 loop spans 16 amino acids.

The chain couples TRBV2 to TRBJ2-1, with 7 bases that match TRBD2. Material for sequencing was peripheral blood. This receptor was obtained from a woman aged 70-85 years with COVID-19, enrolled during active disease. CDR3 sequence: CASSVPGAGDYNEQFF. As DNA, the CDR3 is TGTGCCAGCAGTGTCCCTGGGGCGGGGGATTACAATGAGCAGTTCTTC.